Listed below are T cell receptor beta chains from one sample, sequenced in a study of CXCR3-negative and CXCR3-positive naive CD8 T cells. TCRdb reworked the 5' RACE reads into one entry per CDR3 protein, no DNA. The sample has more than 70,000 distinct CDR3 sequences. The source material was naive CXCR3+ CD8+ T cells from blood. Every receptor here comes from a human donor in good health. Some clones in this sample may be carry-over from other donors' samples. The CDR3 runs from the conserved cysteine through the conserved F or W. Each record gives: CDR3 protein, J gene, V gene.

CDR3aa: CSARSRDISYNEQFF
j_gene: TRBJ2-1
v_gene: TRBV20-1

CDR3aa: CASSQVPDRGNEQYF
j_gene: TRBJ2-7
v_gene: TRBV14

CDR3aa: CASSLKPRRVVNEQFF
j_gene: TRBJ2-1
v_gene: TRBV28

CDR3aa: CSARGTDKNIQYF
j_gene: TRBJ2-4
v_gene: TRBV20-1

CDR3aa: CSVEAPGGSYEQYF
j_gene: TRBJ2-7
v_gene: TRBV29-1

CDR3aa: CASGANMATDPLSYEQYF
j_gene: TRBJ2-7
v_gene: TRBV12-5

CDR3aa: CASSFRHPPGYTF
j_gene: TRBJ1-2
v_gene: TRBV28

CDR3aa: CASSLVGQSSYNSPLHF
j_gene: TRBJ1-6
v_gene: TRBV7-9

CDR3aa: CASGLSDSYEQYF
j_gene: TRBJ2-7
v_gene: TRBV12-5

CDR3aa: CASSPLAGPVGAGELFF
j_gene: TRBJ2-2
v_gene: TRBV7-7

CDR3aa: CSARDTSGGAVEINEQFF
j_gene: TRBJ2-1
v_gene: TRBV20-1

CDR3aa: CASSTGQGREQYF
j_gene: TRBJ2-7
v_gene: TRBV27

CDR3aa: CASSLKRRETQYF
j_gene: TRBJ2-5
v_gene: TRBV6-5

CDR3aa: CASLAGNTEAFF
j_gene: TRBJ1-1
v_gene: TRBV2

CDR3aa: CARSLGAWIEQFF
j_gene: TRBJ2-1
v_gene: TRBV5-3

CDR3aa: CASSLGGADNQPQHF
j_gene: TRBJ1-5
v_gene: TRBV11-2